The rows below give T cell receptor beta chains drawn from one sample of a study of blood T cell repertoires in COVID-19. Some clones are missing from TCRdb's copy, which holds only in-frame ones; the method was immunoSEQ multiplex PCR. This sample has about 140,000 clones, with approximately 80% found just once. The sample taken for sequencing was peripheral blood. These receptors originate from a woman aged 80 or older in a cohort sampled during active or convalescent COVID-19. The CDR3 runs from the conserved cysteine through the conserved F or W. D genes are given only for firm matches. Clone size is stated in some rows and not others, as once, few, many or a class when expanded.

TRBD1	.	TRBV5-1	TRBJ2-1	TGCGCCAGCAGCCGGGACAGCTCCTACAATGAGCAGTTCTTC	CASSRDSSYNEQFF
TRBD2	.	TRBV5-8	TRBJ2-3	TGTGCCAGCAGCTTCTGGCGCGGGGGGCCAGATACGCAGTATTTT	CASSFWRGGPDTQYF
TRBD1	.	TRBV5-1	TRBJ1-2	TGCGCCAGCAGCCCGACAGGGGGCGGGTACGACTACACCTTC	CASSPTGGGYDYTF
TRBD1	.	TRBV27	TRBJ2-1	TGTGCCAGCAGTTGGGTTATAGGGGGCGAGAATGAGCAGTTCTTC	CASSWVIGGENEQFF
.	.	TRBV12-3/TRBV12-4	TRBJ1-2	TGTGCCAGCACCGCCCAGGGCTATGGCTACACCTTC	CASTAQGYGYTF
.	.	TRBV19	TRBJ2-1	TGTGCCAGTAGTATTGGACAGTACTATGAGCAGTTCTTC	CASSIGQYYEQFF
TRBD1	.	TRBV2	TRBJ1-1	TGTGCCAGCAGCCGAAGGGGGCTAAGGGGCTTAGCTTTCTTT	CASSRRGLRGLAFF
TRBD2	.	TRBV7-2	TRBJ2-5	TGTGCCAGCAGCCTAGGGAGTAGCGGGGGGGCCTTCCAAGAGACCCAGTACTTC	CASSLGSSGGAFQETQYF
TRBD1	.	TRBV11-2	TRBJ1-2	TGTGCCAGCAGCCACCTCAGGGGGATACAGGGTGGTGGCTACACCTTC	CASSHLRGIQGGGYTF
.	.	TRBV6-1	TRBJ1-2	TGTGCCAGCAGGGTCGGGGGAGTTAACTATGGCTACACCTTC	CASRVGGVNYGYTF
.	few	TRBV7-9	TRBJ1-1	TGTGCCAGCAGCTTAGGCGAGGTGAACACTGAAGCTTTCTTT	CASSLGEVNTEAFF
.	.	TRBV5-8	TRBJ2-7	TGTGCCAGCAGCTTGACAGTTTTTTACGAGCAGTACTTC	CASSLTVFYEQYF
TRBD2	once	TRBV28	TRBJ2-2	TGTGCCAGCAGTTCCATTAGCGGGGGTAACACCGGGGAGCTGTTTTTT	CASSSISGGNTGELFF
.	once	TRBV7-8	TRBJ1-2	TGTGCCAGCAGCCACCGGTTCCAGGGCTTATACTATGGCTACACCTTC	CASSHRFQGLYYGYTF
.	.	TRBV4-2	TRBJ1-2	TGTGCCAGCAGCGATGCAGTCGCAACTAACTATGGCTACACCTTC	CASSDAVATNYGYTF
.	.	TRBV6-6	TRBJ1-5	TGTGCCAGCAGTTACGAACCGCAGGTTGATCAGCCCCAGCATTTT	CASSYEPQVDQPQHF
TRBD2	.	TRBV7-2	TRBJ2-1	TGTGCCAGCAGCTCACCGGGACTAGCGGGGGTCAATGAGCAGTTCTTC	CASSSPGLAGVNEQFF
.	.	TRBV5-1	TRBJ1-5	TGCGCCAGCACCCTTTTTTCTCGTAGCAATCAGCCCCAGCATTTT	CASTLFSRSNQPQHF
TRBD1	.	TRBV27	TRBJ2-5	TGTGCCAGCAGTGTGATTCTATCCGGGACAGAGTACCAAGAGACCCAGTACTTC	CASSVILSGTEYQETQYF
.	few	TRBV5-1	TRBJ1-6	TGCGCCAGCAGCCCGGAGGGGTATTCACCCCTCCACTTT	CASSPEGYSPLHF
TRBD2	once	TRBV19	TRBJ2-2	TGTGCCAGTAGTATGAGGACTAGCGGGGGGACCACCGGGGAGCTGTTTTTT	CASSMRTSGGTTGELFF
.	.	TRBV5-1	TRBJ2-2	TGCGCCAGCAGCTTGATCGACAGACGCCCCACCGGGGAGCTGTTTTTT	CASSLIDRRPTGELFF
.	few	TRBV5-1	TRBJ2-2	TGCGCCAGCCAGACAGGTTCGAACACCGGGGAGCTGTTTTTT	CASQTGSNTGELFF
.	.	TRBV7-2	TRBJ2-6	TGTGCCAGCAGCCTTGACCAGGGGCCTGGGGCCAACGTCCTGACTTTC	CASSLDQGPGANVLTF
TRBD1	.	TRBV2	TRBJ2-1	TGTGCCAGCAGTGACTCACCGGGACAGACGTATGAGCAGTTCTTC	CASSDSPGQTYEQFF
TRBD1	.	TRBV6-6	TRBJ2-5	TGTGCCAGCAGACGAGGGACAGGGGAGCAGACCCAGTACTTC	CASRRGTGEQTQYF
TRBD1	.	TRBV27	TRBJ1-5	TGTGCCAGCAGTCCCCTGGACAGGGGCGCCAATCAGCCCCAGCATTTT	CASSPLDRGANQPQHF
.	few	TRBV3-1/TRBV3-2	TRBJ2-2	TGTGCCAGCAGCCAGGGGAGGAACACCGGGGAGCTGTTTTTT	CASSQGRNTGELFF
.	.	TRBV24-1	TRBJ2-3	TGTGCCACCAGTGATTCTATGGGCAGAACAGATACGCAGTATTTT	CATSDSMGRTDTQYF
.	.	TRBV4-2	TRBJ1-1	TGTGCCAGCAGCCCAGGCAAGGGGGGGCTTACTGAAGCTTTCTTT	CASSPGKGGLTEAFF
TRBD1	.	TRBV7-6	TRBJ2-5	TGTGCCAGCAGTCGAAGGGGGCCCCAAGAGACCCAGTACTTC	CASSRRGPQETQYF
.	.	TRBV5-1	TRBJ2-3	TGCGCCAGCAGCTTGGATACGGGGAGCACAGATACGCAGTATTTT	CASSLDTGSTDTQYF
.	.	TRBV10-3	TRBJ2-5	TGTGCCATCCGGGAGCCTCATCAAGAGACCCAGTACTTC	CAIREPHQETQYF
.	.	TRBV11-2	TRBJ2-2	TGTGCCAGCAGCTCTCGTCGCGCGACCGGGGAGCTGTTTTTT	CASSSRRATGELFF
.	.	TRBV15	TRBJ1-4	TGTGCCACCAGCAGCGACAGATTATTCGCAACTAATGAAAAACTGTTTTTT	CATSSDRLFATNEKLFF
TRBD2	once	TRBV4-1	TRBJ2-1	TGCGCCAGCAGCCAAACCCCCGGGGGGGCGTCCTACAATGAGCAGTTCTTC	CASSQTPGGASYNEQFF